This T cell receptor (beta chain) originates from a study of neurological immune-mediated disorders. This clonotype has at least ten counts. The team produced cDNA through 5'RACE using 10-nucleotide random UMIs. TCRdb processed the 5' RACE reads anew with MiXCR; each CDR3 protein has one entry. Among 55,000 to 70,000 distinct CDR3 sequences listed, roughly 3% were seen once. In germline, CDR1 is DFQATT, CDR2 SNEGSKA (reference sequence). There are 14 residues in the CDR3. V dropped 0 bases and J dropped 1 base, with 9 bases sitting between them. This chain uses TRBV20-1 with TRBJ1-1; no reliable D call. Input material: PBMCs. The TCR sequence derives from a woman in her forties or fifties with multiple sclerosis. CDR3 protein: CSARDEQRNTEAFF. Here the CDR3 DNA reads TGCAGTGCTAGAGATGAACAGAGGAACACTGAAGCTTTCTTT.